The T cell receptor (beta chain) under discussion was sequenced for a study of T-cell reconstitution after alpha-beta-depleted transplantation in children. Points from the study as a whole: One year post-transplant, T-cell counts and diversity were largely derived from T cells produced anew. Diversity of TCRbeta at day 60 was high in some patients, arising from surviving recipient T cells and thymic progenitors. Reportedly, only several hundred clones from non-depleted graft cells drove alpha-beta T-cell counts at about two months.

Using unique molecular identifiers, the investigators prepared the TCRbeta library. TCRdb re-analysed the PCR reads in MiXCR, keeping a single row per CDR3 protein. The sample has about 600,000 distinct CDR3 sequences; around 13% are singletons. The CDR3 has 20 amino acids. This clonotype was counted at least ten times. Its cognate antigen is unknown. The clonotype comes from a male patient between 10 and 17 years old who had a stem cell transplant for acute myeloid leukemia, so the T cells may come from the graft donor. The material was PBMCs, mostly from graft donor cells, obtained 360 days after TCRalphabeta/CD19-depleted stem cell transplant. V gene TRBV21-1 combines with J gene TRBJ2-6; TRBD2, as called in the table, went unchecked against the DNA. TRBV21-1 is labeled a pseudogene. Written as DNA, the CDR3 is TGTGCCAGCAGCAATACGACCAGGGCCCATTATAACTCTGGGGCCAACGTCCTGACTTTC. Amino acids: CASSNTTRAHYNSGANVLTF.